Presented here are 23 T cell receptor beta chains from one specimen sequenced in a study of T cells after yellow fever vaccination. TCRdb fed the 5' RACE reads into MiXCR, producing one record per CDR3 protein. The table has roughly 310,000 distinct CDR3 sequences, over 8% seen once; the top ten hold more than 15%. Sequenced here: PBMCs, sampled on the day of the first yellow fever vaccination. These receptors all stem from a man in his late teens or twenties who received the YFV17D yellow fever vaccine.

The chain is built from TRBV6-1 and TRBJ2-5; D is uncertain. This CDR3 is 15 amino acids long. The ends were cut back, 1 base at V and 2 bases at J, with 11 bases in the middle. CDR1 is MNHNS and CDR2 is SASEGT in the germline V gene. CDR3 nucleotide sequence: TGTGCCAGCAGTGAAGACGTGACGGCACAAGAGACCCAGTACTTC. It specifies CASSEDVTAQETQYF.

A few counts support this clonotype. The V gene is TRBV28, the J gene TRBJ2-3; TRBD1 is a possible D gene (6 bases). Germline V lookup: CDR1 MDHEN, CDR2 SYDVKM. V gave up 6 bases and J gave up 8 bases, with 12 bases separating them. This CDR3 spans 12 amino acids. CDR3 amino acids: CASSQGQPTQYF. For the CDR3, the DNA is TGTGCCAGCAGCCAGGGACAACCTACGCAGTATTTT.

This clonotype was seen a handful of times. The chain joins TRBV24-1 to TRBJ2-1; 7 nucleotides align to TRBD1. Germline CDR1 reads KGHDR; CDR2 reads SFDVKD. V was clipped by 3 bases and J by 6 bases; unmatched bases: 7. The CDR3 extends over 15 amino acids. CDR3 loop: CATSDRQGFLNEQFF. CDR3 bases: TGTGCCACCAGTGATAGACAGGGTTTTCTCAATGAGCAGTTCTTC.

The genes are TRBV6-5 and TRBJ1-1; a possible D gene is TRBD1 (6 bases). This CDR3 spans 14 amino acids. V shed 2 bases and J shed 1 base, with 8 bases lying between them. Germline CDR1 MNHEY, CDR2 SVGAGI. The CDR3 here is CASSYPGANTEAFF. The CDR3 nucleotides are TGTGCCAGCAGTTACCCGGGGGCGAACACTGAAGCTTTCTTT.

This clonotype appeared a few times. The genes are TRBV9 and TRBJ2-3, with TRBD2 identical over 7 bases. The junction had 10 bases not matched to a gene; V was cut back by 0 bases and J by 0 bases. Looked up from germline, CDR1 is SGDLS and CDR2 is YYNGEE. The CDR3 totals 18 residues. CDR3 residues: CASSVAGLADYSTDTQYF. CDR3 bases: TGTGCCAGCAGCGTAGCGGGGCTAGCGGATTATAGCACAGATACGCAGTATTTT.

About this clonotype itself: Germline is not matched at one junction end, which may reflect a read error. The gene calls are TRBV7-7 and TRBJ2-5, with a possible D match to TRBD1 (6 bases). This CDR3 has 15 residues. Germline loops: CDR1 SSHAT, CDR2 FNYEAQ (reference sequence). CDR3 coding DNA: TGTGCTAGCAGCGCGTCGGGACAACAACAAGAGACCCAGTACTTC. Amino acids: CASSASGQQQETQYF. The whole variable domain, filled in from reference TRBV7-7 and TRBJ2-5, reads GAGVSQSPRYKVTKRGQDVTLRCDPISSHATLYWYQQALGQGPEFLTYFNYEAQPDKSGLPSDRFSAERPEGSISTLTIQRTEQRDSAMYRCASSASGQQQETQYFGPGTRLLVL.

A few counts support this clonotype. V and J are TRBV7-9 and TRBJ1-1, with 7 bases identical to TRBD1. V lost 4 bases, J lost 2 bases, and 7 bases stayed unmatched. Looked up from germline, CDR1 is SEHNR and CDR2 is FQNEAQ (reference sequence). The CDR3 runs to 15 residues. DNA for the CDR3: TGTGCCAGCAGCTGGAGCGGGACAGTCAACACTGAAGCTTTCTTT. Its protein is CASSWSGTVNTEAFF.

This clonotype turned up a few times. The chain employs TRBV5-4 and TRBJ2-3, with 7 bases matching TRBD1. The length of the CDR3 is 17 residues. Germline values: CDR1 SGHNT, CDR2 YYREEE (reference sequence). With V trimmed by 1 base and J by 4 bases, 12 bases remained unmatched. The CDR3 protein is CASSLPDRVELADTQYF. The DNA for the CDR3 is TGTGCCAGCAGCTTGCCCGACAGGGTTGAGTTGGCAGATACGCAGTATTTT.

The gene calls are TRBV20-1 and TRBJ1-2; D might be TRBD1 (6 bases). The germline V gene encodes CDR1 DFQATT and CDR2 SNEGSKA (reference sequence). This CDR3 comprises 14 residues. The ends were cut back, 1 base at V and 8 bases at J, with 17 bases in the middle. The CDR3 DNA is TGCAGTGCTAGAGGTCCGGGGGCGATGGACGGCTACACCTTC. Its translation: CSARGPGAMDGYTF.

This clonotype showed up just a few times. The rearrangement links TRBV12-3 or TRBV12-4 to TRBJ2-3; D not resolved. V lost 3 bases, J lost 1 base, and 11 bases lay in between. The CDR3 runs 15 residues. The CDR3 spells CASSLDLPGTDTQYF. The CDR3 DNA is TGTGCCAGCAGTTTGGACCTACCGGGCACAGATACGCAGTATTTT.

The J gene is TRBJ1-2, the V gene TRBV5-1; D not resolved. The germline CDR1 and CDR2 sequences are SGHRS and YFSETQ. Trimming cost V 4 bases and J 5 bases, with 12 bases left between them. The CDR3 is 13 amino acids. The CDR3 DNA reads TGCGCCAGCAGCCCTGACCAGACTTATGGCTACACCTTC. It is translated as CASSPDQTYGYTF.

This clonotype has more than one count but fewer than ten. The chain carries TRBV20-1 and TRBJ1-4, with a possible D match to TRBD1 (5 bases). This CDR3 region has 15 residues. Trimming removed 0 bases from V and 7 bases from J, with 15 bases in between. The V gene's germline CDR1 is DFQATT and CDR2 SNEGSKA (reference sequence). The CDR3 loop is CSARDNGGGIEKLFF. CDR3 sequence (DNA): TGCAGTGCTAGAGATAATGGGGGGGGGATTGAAAAACTGTTTTTT.

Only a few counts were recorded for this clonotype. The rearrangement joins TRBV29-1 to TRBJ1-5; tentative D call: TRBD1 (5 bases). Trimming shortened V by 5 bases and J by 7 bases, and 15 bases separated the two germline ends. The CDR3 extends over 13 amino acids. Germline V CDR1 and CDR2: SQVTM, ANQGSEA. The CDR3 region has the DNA TGCAGCGTTCAGACAGCCCCAGGACAGCCCCAGCATTTT. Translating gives CSVQTAPGQPQHF.

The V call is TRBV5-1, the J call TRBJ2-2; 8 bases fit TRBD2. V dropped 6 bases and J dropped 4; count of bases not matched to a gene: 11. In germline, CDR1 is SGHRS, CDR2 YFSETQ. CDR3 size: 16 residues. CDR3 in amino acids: CASIPSGGPFTGELFF. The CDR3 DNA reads TGCGCCAGCATTCCGTCGGGGGGGCCGTTCACCGGGGAGCTGTTTTTT.

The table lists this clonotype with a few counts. The CDR3 DNA reads as TGTGCCAGCAGCCCGGGACAGGGAAAAGACTACGAGCAGTACTTC. Encoded protein: CASSPGQGKDYEQYF. The chain employs TRBV5-6 and TRBJ2-7; 9 nucleotides align to TRBD1. This CDR3 has 15 residues. J gave up 3 bases and V 4 bases, and 8 bases lay outside the gene matches. Looked up from germline, CDR1 is SGHDT and CDR2 is YYEEEE.

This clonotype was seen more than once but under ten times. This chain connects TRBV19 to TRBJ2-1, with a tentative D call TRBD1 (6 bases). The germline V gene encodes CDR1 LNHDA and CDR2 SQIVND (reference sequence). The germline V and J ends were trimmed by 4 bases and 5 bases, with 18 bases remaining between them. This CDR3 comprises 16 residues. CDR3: CASSTPTGFWDNEQFF. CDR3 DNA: TGTGCCAGTAGTACCCCTACAGGGTTTTGGGACAATGAGCAGTTCTTC.

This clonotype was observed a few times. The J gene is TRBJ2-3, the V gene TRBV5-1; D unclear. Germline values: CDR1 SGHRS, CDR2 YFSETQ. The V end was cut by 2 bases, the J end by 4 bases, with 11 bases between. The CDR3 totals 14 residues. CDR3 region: CASSLKAGSDTQYF. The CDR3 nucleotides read TGCGCCAGCAGCTTAAAAGCAGGTTCAGATACGCAGTATTTT.

CDR3 sequence: CASRRTGPYEQYV. In DNA form, the CDR3 reads TGTGCCAGCAGGAGGACGGGCCCCTACGAGCAGTACGTC. J is TRBJ2-7 and V is TRBV6-2 or TRBV6-3; no reliable D call. CDR3 length: 13 amino acids. With 6 bases removed from V and 2 bases from J, the gap between germline ends came to 11 bases. Germline CDR1 MNHEY, CDR2 SVGEGT.

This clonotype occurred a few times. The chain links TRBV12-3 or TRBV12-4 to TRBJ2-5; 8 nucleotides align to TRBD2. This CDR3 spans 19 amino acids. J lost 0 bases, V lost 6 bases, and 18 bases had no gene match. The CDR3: CASSPGSSGGRLYQETQYF. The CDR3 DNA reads TGTGCCAGCAGCCCCGGGTCGAGCGGGGGACGACTTTACCAAGAGACCCAGTACTTC.

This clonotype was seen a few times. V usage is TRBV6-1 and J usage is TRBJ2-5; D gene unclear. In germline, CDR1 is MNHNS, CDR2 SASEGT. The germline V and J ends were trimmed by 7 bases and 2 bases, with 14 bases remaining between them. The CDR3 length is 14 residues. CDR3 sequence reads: CASMGWVQQETQYF. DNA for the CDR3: TGTGCCAGCATGGGCTGGGTCCAGCAAGAGACCCAGTACTTC.

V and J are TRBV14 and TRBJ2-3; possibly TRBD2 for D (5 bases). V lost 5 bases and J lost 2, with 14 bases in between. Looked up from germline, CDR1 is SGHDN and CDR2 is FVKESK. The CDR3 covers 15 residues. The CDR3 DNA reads TGTGCCAGCAGCAACCAGGACGGACTCACAGATACGCAGTATTTT. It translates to CASSNQDGLTDTQYF. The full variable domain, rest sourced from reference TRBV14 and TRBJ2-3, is EAGVTQFPSHSVIEKGQTVTLRCDPISGHDNLYWYRRVMGKEIKFLLHFVKESKQDESGMPNNRFLAERTGGTYSTLKVQPAELEDSGVYFCASSNQDGLTDTQYFGPGTRLTVL.

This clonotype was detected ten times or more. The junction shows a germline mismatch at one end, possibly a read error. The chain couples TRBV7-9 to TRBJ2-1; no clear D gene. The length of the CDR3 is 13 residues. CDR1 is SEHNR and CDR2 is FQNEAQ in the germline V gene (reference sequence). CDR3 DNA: TGCGCCAGCAGCTTGACGGGCCCCAATGAGCAGTTCTTC. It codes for CASSLTGPNEQFF.

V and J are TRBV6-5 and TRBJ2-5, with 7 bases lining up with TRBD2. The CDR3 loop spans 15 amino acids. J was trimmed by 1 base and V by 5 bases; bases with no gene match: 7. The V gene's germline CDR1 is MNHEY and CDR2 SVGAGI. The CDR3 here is CASSPTRGVQETQYF. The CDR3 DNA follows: TGTGCCAGCAGTCCAACTCGGGGGGTCCAAGAGACCCAGTACTTC.